The rows below give T cell receptor beta chains drawn from one sample of a study of blood T cell repertoires in COVID-19. Generated by immunoSEQ multiplex PCR, the TCRdb table keeps only in-frame clones and is missing some. The sample carries some 270,000 clones, about nine tenths recorded once. Sequencing was performed on peripheral blood. The origin of the receptors is a woman between 55 and 75 years old who had recovered from COVID-19. CDR3s include the opening cysteine and the closing phenylalanine or tryptophan. Fields, in order: D gene, J gene, V gene, clone size, CDR3 DNA, CDR3 protein. D genes are given only for firm matches. The size entry is marked missing in some rows and otherwise reads once, few, many or a size class.

D: .; J: TRBJ2-7; V: TRBV18; size: many; DNA: TGTGCCAGCTCACCATCACTCCAGGGAATGAGCGAGCAGTACTTC; CDR3: CASSPSLQGMSEQYF
D: .; J: TRBJ2-3; V: TRBV5-1; size: .; DNA: TGCGCCAGCAGCCTTACACCCCTAGCCCGGACAGATACGCAGTATTTT; CDR3: CASSLTPLARTDTQYF
D: .; J: TRBJ1-2; V: TRBV6-5; size: .; DNA: TGTGCCAGCAGCCCCGGAGCTTATGGCTACACCTTC; CDR3: CASSPGAYGYTF
D: TRBD1; J: TRBJ2-7; V: TRBV5-1; size: .; DNA: TGCGCCAGCAGCTCGACAGGGGGCGGCGAGCAGTACTTC; CDR3: CASSSTGGGEQYF
D: .; J: TRBJ1-1; V: TRBV9; size: .; DNA: TGTGCCAGCAGCGTAGGACATCGGACTGAAGCTTTCTTT; CDR3: CASSVGHRTEAFF
D: .; J: TRBJ2-3; V: TRBV3-1/TRBV3-2; size: .; DNA: TGTGCCAGCAGCCTCTCAGGGAAAACGCAGTATTTT; CDR3: CASSLSGKTQYF
D: .; J: TRBJ2-7; V: TRBV2; size: .; DNA: TGTGCCAGCAGTGGTCCCCGGGGGGGACAGTCGCGCTACGAGCAGTACTTC; CDR3: CASSGPRGGQSRYEQYF
D: TRBD1; J: TRBJ2-7; V: TRBV3-1/TRBV3-2; size: .; DNA: TGTGCCAGCAGCCGGGACAGGGGGTCCGAGCAGTACTTC; CDR3: CASSRDRGSEQYF
D: TRBD1; J: TRBJ1-2; V: TRBV7-2; size: .; DNA: TGTGCCAGCAGCTTATCGACAGGGGGCAGATATGGCTACACCTTC; CDR3: CASSLSTGGRYGYTF
D: .; J: TRBJ1-4; V: TRBV2; size: .; DNA: TGTGCCAGCAGTGAAATGGCAGGGCGCGATGAAAAACTGTTTTTT; CDR3: CASSEMAGRDEKLFF
D: TRBD1; J: TRBJ1-5; V: TRBV7-2; size: few; DNA: TGTGCCAGCAGCTTAGTTGGGACAGGAAATAGCAATCAGCCCCAGCATTTT; CDR3: CASSLVGTGNSNQPQHF
D: TRBD2; J: TRBJ2-7; V: TRBV7-6; size: .; DNA: TGTGCCAGCAGCTTAGGAGGGGCTAGCGGGGTTCCCTACGAGCAGTACTTC; CDR3: CASSLGGASGVPYEQYF
D: .; J: TRBJ2-3; V: TRBV9; size: many; DNA: TGTGCCAGCAGCGTAGTGAGTGTGGGCACAGATACGCAGTATTTT; CDR3: CASSVVSVGTDTQYF
D: TRBD1; J: TRBJ1-4; V: TRBV19; size: .; DNA: TGTGCCAGTAGTCGGCAGGGGGTTGGAGCAACTAATGAAAAACTGTTTTTT; CDR3: CASSRQGVGATNEKLFF
D: .; J: TRBJ2-5; V: TRBV3-1/TRBV3-2; size: .; DNA: TGTGCCAGCAGCCAAATAAGGGGGGGTAAGACCCAGTACTTC; CDR3: CASSQIRGGKTQYF
D: TRBD1; J: TRBJ2-7; V: TRBV5-5; size: .; DNA: TGTGCCAGCAGCTTGCGGGGACAGGCGGCCTACGAGCAGTACTTC; CDR3: CASSLRGQAAYEQYF
D: .; J: TRBJ1-1; V: TRBV28; size: once; DNA: TGTGCCAGCAAGATCAGGATGGCTGAAGCTTTCTTT; CDR3: CASKIRMAEAFF
D: TRBD1; J: TRBJ1-6; V: TRBV5-1; size: .; DNA: TGCGCCAGCAGCTTGGTGGGGTCAGGGGGCACTTCACCCCTCCACTTT; CDR3: CASSLVGSGGTSPLHF
D: TRBD1; J: TRBJ2-1; V: TRBV19; size: .; DNA: TGTGCCAGCCGGGACAGGGGGCAAAATGAGCAGTTCTTC; CDR3: CASRDRGQNEQFF
D: TRBD1; J: TRBJ1-1; V: TRBV27; size: .; DNA: TGTGCCAGCAGGGGGGGACAGGGGGCGAGAACTGAAGCTTTCTTT; CDR3: CASRGGQGARTEAFF
D: TRBD2; J: TRBJ2-7; V: TRBV28; size: few; DNA: TGTGCCAGCAGTTTGCCGGGGGGCTACGAGCAGTACTTC; CDR3: CASSLPGGYEQYF
D: TRBD2; J: TRBJ2-5; V: TRBV5-6; size: once; DNA: TGTGCCAGCAGCTTAGGTAGCGGGGGAGAGACCCAGTACTTC; CDR3: CASSLGSGGETQYF
D: TRBD1; J: TRBJ1-2; V: TRBV4-2; size: .; DNA: TGTGCCAGCACCCACCGGGACAGGGGGCGTATTGACTATGGCTACACCTTC; CDR3: CASTHRDRGRIDYGYTF
D: .; J: TRBJ2-6; V: TRBV6-1; size: .; DNA: TGTGCCAGCAGTGAGCCGGGTTCAGGGGCCAACGTCCTGACTTTC; CDR3: CASSEPGSGANVLTF
D: .; J: TRBJ1-6; V: TRBV9; size: few; DNA: TGTGCCAGCAGCCCCTACAGGGAAAATTCACCCCTCCACTTT; CDR3: CASSPYRENSPLHF
D: TRBD2; J: TRBJ2-2; V: TRBV4-3; size: .; DNA: TGCGCCAGCAGCCAAGATGGGGGAGGCGGGGGAGATACCGGGGAGCTGTTTTTT; CDR3: CASSQDGGGGGDTGELFF
D: TRBD2; J: TRBJ2-5; V: TRBV2; size: .; DNA: TGTGCCAGCAGTGAAGTACCCCTAGCGGCCCAGTACTTC; CDR3: CASSEVPLAAQYF
D: TRBD2; J: TRBJ2-5; V: TRBV9; size: .; DNA: TGTGCCAGCAGCGTAGCGCTAGCGGGGGACACGTACCAAGAGACCCAGTACTTC; CDR3: CASSVALAGDTYQETQYF
D: .; J: TRBJ1-6; V: TRBV5-1; size: .; DNA: TGCGCCAGCAGATTACCTGAGGCCAGCTATAATTCACCCCTCCACTTT; CDR3: CASRLPEASYNSPLHF
D: TRBD1; J: TRBJ2-7; V: TRBV6-1; size: .; DNA: TGTGCCAGCAGTGAAGTACGGGGACAGGGGGCGGGGGAGCAGTACTTC; CDR3: CASSEVRGQGAGEQYF
D: TRBD1; J: TRBJ1-5; V: TRBV6-6; size: .; DNA: TGTGCCAGCAGTCACCTAACAGGGGCCCGCAATCAGCCCCAGCATTTT; CDR3: CASSHLTGARNQPQHF
D: .; J: TRBJ2-5; V: TRBV5-1; size: .; DNA: TGCGCCAGCAGCCCCTCAGGCGGGGGCGCGGGGGAGACCCAGTACTTC; CDR3: CASSPSGGGAGETQYF
D: .; J: TRBJ2-1; V: TRBV2; size: .; DNA: TGTGCCAGCAACCCTGGCGGGGGCTTCTACAATGAGCAGTTCTTC; CDR3: CASNPGGGFYNEQFF
D: TRBD1; J: TRBJ1-5; V: TRBV5-5; size: .; DNA: TGTGCCAGCAGCTTGGCCGGAGGGGTAGGGGGCCAGCCCCAGCATTTT; CDR3: CASSLAGGVGGQPQHF
D: .; J: TRBJ2-3; V: TRBV6-4; size: .; DNA: TGTGCCAGCAGCCTCCTTGCTAGCGGCACAGATACGCAGTATTTT; CDR3: CASSLLASGTDTQYF
D: TRBD1; J: TRBJ2-7; V: TRBV3-1/TRBV3-2; size: .; DNA: TGTGCCAGCAGCCAAGGGGCAGGGGGTTACTACGAGCAGTACTTC; CDR3: CASSQGAGGYYEQYF
D: TRBD2; J: TRBJ2-1; V: TRBV28; size: .; DNA: TGTGCCAGCAGTTTGCCTAGCGGGGTCAGCAATGAGCAGTTCTTC; CDR3: CASSLPSGVSNEQFF
D: TRBD2; J: TRBJ2-5; V: TRBV29-1; size: .; DNA: TGCAGCGTAGAAGCGGGACTACTGCGGGGGACCCAGTACTTC; CDR3: CSVEAGLLRGTQYF
D: TRBD1; J: TRBJ1-4; V: TRBV5-5; size: .; DNA: TGTGCCAGCAGCGGGGGGACAGGTCATAATGAAAAACTGTTTTTT; CDR3: CASSGGTGHNEKLFF
D: .; J: TRBJ2-4; V: TRBV29-1; size: few; DNA: TGCAGCGTTGAAATGGGCAGGGGAAACATTCAGTACTTC; CDR3: CSVEMGRGNIQYF
D: TRBD1; J: TRBJ1-5; V: TRBV2; size: .; DNA: TGTGCCAGCAGTGGAGACAGGGCCATAGCTCAGCCCCAGCATTTT; CDR3: CASSGDRAIAQPQHF
D: .; J: TRBJ1-4; V: TRBV11-2; size: .; DNA: TGTGCCAGCAGCCTCACGACCTCGGGAAAACTGTTTTTT; CDR3: CASSLTTSGKLFF
D: TRBD2; J: TRBJ2-1; V: TRBV29-1; size: .; DNA: TGCAGCGTTGAAGATCTCGGGGGGGCCTTTTCTGCGGGTGAGCAGTTCTTC; CDR3: CSVEDLGGAFSAGEQFF
D: TRBD2; J: TRBJ2-2; V: TRBV19; size: .; DNA: TGTGCCAGTAGTATCGACTGGACTAGCGGGGCCACCGGGGAGCTGTTTTTT; CDR3: CASSIDWTSGATGELFF
D: .; J: TRBJ2-7; V: TRBV4-2; size: once; DNA: TGTGCCAGCAGCCAAGACTTGCAGGGTAGGCAGTACTTC; CDR3: CASSQDLQGRQYF
D: TRBD1; J: TRBJ2-3; V: TRBV6-2/TRBV6-3; size: once; DNA: TGTGCCAGCAGTTGGGGGACAGGGTCAGTAGATACGCAGTATTTT; CDR3: CASSWGTGSVDTQYF
D: TRBD1; J: TRBJ1-1; V: TRBV7-9; size: once; DNA: TGTGCCAGCAGCTGGGGGACAGGGGGCACTGAAGCTTTCTTT; CDR3: CASSWGTGGTEAFF
D: .; J: TRBJ2-5; V: TRBV9; size: .; DNA: TGTGCCAGCAGCGTAGGAGGGGCAGGAGGGATGGAGACCCAGTACTTC; CDR3: CASSVGGAGGMETQYF
D: .; J: TRBJ1-1; V: TRBV18; size: .; DNA: TGTGCCAGCTCACCACCGACGGACAGTAAAGCTTTCTTT; CDR3: CASSPPTDSKAFF
D: TRBD1; J: TRBJ1-1; V: TRBV7-2; size: .; DNA: TGTGCCAGCAGCTTTACGACAGGGGAACTCTTAGCTTTCTTT; CDR3: CASSFTTGELLAFF
D: .; J: TRBJ2-7; V: TRBV20-1; size: once; DNA: TGCAGTGCCGGCACAGGGTTCGAGCAGTACTTC; CDR3: CSAGTGFEQYF
D: .; J: TRBJ2-2; V: TRBV6-4; size: .; DNA: TGTGCCAGCAGTCCCCTAAGCGGGTTAACCGGGGAGCTGTTTTTT; CDR3: CASSPLSGLTGELFF
D: TRBD2; J: TRBJ2-3; V: TRBV11-3; size: .; DNA: TGTGCCAGCAGCTTAGGATCGACTAGCGGGGCCGCAGATACGCAGTATTTT; CDR3: CASSLGSTSGAADTQYF
D: .; J: TRBJ1-2; V: TRBV11-2; size: .; DNA: TGTGCCAGCAGCTTACTTCGGCAGACACCCTATACCTTC; CDR3: CASSLLRQTPYTF
D: TRBD2; J: TRBJ2-5; V: TRBV5-4; size: .; DNA: TGTGCCAGCAGCCAGGGACTAGCGGGCCAAGAGACCCAGTACTTC; CDR3: CASSQGLAGQETQYF
D: .; J: TRBJ1-6; V: TRBV16; size: .; DNA: TGTGCCAGCAGCCAATGGACAGCAAGCAATTCACCCCTCCACTTT; CDR3: CASSQWTASNSPLHF
D: .; J: TRBJ2-7; V: TRBV15; size: .; DNA: TGTGCCACCAGCAGAGATCTCGACAGCTACTACGAGCAGTACTTC; CDR3: CATSRDLDSYYEQYF
D: TRBD1; J: TRBJ1-6; V: TRBV5-6; size: .; DNA: TGTGCCAGCAGCTTGGCGGGACAGCTTTATAATTCACCCCTCCACTTT; CDR3: CASSLAGQLYNSPLHF